This T cell receptor (beta chain) was sequenced for a study of early T cells in non-severe SARS-CoV-2 infection. TCRdb re-called the 5' RACE reads through MiXCR, storing one row per CDR3 protein. The sample shows around 82,000 distinct CDR3 sequences, about 15% of them seen only once. In its sample, this clonotype was seen many times. This receptor was obtained from an adult who was a healthcare worker with PCR-confirmed SARS-CoV-2 infection or an uninfected control (not recorded which). Sequencing was carried out using whole blood.

CDR3 DNA: TGTGCCAGCACCTCGTGGGGTGGGACTGAAGCTTTCTTT. Residues: CASTSWGGTEAFF. The chain employs TRBV12-3 or TRBV12-4 and TRBJ1-1; D remains unclear. Trimming pared 7 bases from V and 5 bases from J, leaving 14 bases between. The CDR3 contains 13 residues.